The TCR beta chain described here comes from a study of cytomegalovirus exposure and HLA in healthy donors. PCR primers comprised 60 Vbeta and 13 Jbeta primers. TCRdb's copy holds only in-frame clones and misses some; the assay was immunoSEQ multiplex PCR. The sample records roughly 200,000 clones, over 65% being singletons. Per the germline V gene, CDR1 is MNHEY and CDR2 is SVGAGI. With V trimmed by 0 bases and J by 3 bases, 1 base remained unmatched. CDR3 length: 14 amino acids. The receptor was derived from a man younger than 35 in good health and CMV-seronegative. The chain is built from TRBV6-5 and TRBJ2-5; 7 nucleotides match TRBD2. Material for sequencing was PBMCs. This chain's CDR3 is CASSYSGGKETQYF. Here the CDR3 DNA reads TGTGCCAGCAGTTACTCCGGGGGGAAAGAGACCCAGTACTTC.